This TCR beta chain was profiled in a study of cytomegalovirus exposure and HLA in healthy donors. Across the study: Researchers found that roughly 77% of 350 to 500 genotyped donors fell within the Caucasian-associated ancestry cluster.

PCR primers comprised 60 Vbeta and 13 Jbeta primers. Some clones are missing from TCRdb's copy, which holds only in-frame ones; the method was immunoSEQ multiplex PCR. The sample lists 100,000 to 150,000 clones, around 68% occurring once. This clone has only one observation. The target antigen is unknown. The CDR3 consists of 16 residues. Germline V gene sequence: CDR1 MNHNY, CDR2 SVGAGI (reference sequence). J was trimmed by 7 bases and V by 0 bases; bases with no gene match: 4. Overall study results and limits: Analyzed later, most CMV-associated TCR beta chains appeared HLA-restricted. Data from an earlier analysis indicated that most TCR beta V segments were productive either about 87% or about 30% of the time.

Sequenced input: PBMCs. The chain recombines TRBV6-6 with TRBJ1-6; 9 nucleotides align to TRBD1. The clonotype comes from a man aged 40-49 years in good health and CMV-seropositive. CDR3 in DNA: TGTGCCAGCAGTTACTCGAAGGACAGGGGCAATTCACCCCTCCACTTT. As protein: CASSYSKDRGNSPLHF.